This T cell receptor (beta chain) was recorded in a study of blood T cell repertoires in COVID-19 (dated by TCRdb to the early 2020s). Regarding the complete study: Samples covering the acute and convalescent phases of COVID-19 were provided by collaborators in the United States, Italy and Spain. Where available, HLA class I and class II types were obtained from metadata supplied by the sample provider rather than from assay-based typing. The samples were drawn from two sources: the first 160 participants of the ongoing ImmuneRACE study, and over 950 subjects contributed by 6 global collaborators. The material from the prospective study consisted of cDNA or gDNA derived from T cells, B-cell-depleted T cells, or PBMCs. Deeply sampled blood TCRbeta repertoires from subjects exposed to, actively infected with, or recovered from COVID-19 were included in the dataset. The repertoires were released in a freely available public database meant as a resource for research on the immune response to SARS-CoV-2. The sample metadata nearly always contained a de-identified subject ID, COVID-19 status, age in years and sex. The study at large found these results: The amount of clinical and demographic metadata varied by source and participant and was provided uncurated.

Enrolling through a virtual design, the prospective study's participants ranged in age from roughly 18 to 89 years and lived across some 23 United States geographic areas. In the prospective study, cohorts were assigned on the basis of participant-reported clinical history obtained from a screening survey and a study questionnaire. Exposed participants were defined as having been in contact with someone with a PCR-confirmed or clinician-diagnosed COVID-19 case within 2 weeks of study entry. Each participant in the prospective study had whole blood, serum and a nasopharyngeal or oropharyngeal swab collected by mobile phlebotomists. Over a roughly two-month period, participants in the prospective study had the option of providing additional blood draws and questionnaires. Blood samples from the prospective study were shipped frozen or at room temperature prior to DNA extraction. About this clone itself: It has no known antigen specificity. Base quality data are lacking; no much larger clone is found one base away.

The CDR3, cysteine through phenylalanine, is 14 amino acids long. Here the CDR3 DNA is all that survives: 42 bases in frame from base 1. The trim is 4 bases for V and 1 base for J, with a gap of 10 bases between the germline ends. The germline V gene provides CDR1 SNHLY and CDR2 FYNNEI. TCRbeta CDR3 regions were amplified from genomic DNA by means of the immunoSEQ Assay, a bias-controlled multiplex PCR. The paper's data handling went like this. The number of nucleated cells in each sample was estimated from the amplification of reference gene primers within the assay. Sequence reads were collapsed and filtered to measure the absolute abundance of every unique TCRbeta CDR3 rearrangement. For each sample, productive Simpson clonality was calculated as the square root of Simpson's diversity index across productive rearrangements. Drawn from immuneACCESS, this table holds only the in-frame rearrangements with V and J called that TCRdb kept. Clones are partly lost; checked studies trace under half to an unresolved V gene and leave the rest unexplained. V and J calls plus clone size are reproduced from that table; the DNA served to infer D and trimming. The sample records about 430,000 clones, about 88% of which are singletons. The top ten hold 1.2% to 1.5% of the sample.

The sample consisted of PBMCs or T cells enriched from blood (not recorded which). This TCR was recovered from a woman between 18 and 29 years old who had been exposed to COVID-19. The chain links TRBV2 with TRBJ1-1; confidence is insufficient to name the D gene. The DNA sequence is as follows: TGTGCCAGCAGTGCCCGGGATGGGAACACTGAAGCTTTCTTT. It codes for CASSARDGNTEAFF.